This T cell receptor beta chain was captured in a study of blood T cells in healthy people across ages. Study results and limitations: The recorded TCR beta diversity per million T cells decreased in a roughly linear manner with age.

The CDR3 runs 16 residues. Germline CDR1 is SGHVS and CDR2 is FNYEAQ. V lost 1 base, J lost 8 bases, and 10 bases stayed unmatched. On this clonotype itself: Its antigen remains unidentified.

Then a second PCR, running roughly 7 to 11 cycles, was carried out with a sample-barcoded 5' primer and a J-beta primer mix. TCRdb analysed the 5' RACE reads with MiXCR anew, one entry per CDR3 protein. This repertoire shows 850,000 to 1,000,000 distinct CDR3 sequences, just over 50% found once; its top ten account for roughly a fifth. The J gene is TRBJ2-1, the V gene TRBV7-6, with 8 nucleotides matching TRBD2. This clonotype was sampled from a woman aged 55 to 70 in good health. The sequenced sample consisted of blood. CDR3 DNA sequence: TGTGCCAGCAGCTTAGTTGAGCGGGAGAACTCTCATGAGCAGTTCTTC. Its translation: CASSLVERENSHEQFF. The whole variable domain, filled in from reference TRBV7-6 and TRBJ2-1, reads GAGVSQSPRYKVTKRGQDVALRCDPISGHVSLYWYRQALGQGPEFLTYFNYEAQQDKSGLPNDRFSAERPEGSISTLTIQRTEQRDSAMYRCASSLVERENSHEQFFGPGTRLTVL.